This T cell receptor (beta chain) was recovered during a study of OX40 agonist ivuxolimab in advanced cancers. Blood samples were obtained at baseline, cycle 4 day 1, and cycle 7 day 1. Measured with immunoSEQ multiplex PCR; TCRdb has only the in-frame clones, and not every one. This table has under 95,000 clones, approximately 86% appearing once. The CDR3 covers 14 residues. CDR1 and CDR2 from the germline V gene are KGHSH and LQKENI. V was trimmed by 3 bases and J by 6 bases, leaving 11 bases between them. The chain recombines TRBV18 with TRBJ2-2; D uncertain. Sequenced material: CD4+ or CD8+ T cells sorted from blood, taken in a trial of the OX40 agonist ivuxolimab. This receptor was obtained from an adult with an advanced solid tumor such as melanoma, head and neck, liver or kidney cancer. The CDR3 nucleotides are TGTGCCAGCTCACCTCGGCGAGGACCCGGGGAGCTGTTTTTT. Its translation is CASSPRRGPGELFF.